The clone carrying this TCR beta chain was seen more than once but under ten times. Its antigen is unidentified. Clones were sequenced by immunoSEQ multiplex PCR, and TCRdb holds only the in-frame ones, with some missing. The profile shows tens of thousands of clones, roughly 90% of them singletons. These data originate in a study of neoadjuvant nivolumab and ipilimumab in lung cancer. For the study at large: The combination arm added day-1 ipilimumab 1 mg/kg to nivolumab 3 mg/kg on days 1, 15, 29. Regarding the study as a whole: Only two of four nivolumab-treated tumors gained richness and clonality by surgery. Compared with tumor-adjacent uninvolved lung, resected tumors showed greater richness and clonality. Blood richness before therapy tracked richness in tumors resected after neoadjuvant therapy.

The sequenced sample was blood, obtained before neoadjuvant nivolumab, alone or with ipilimumab. This clonotype was sampled from an adult with non-small cell lung cancer. Some clones in this sample may be carry-over from other donors' samples.

CDR3 bases: TGTGCCAGCAGACCGACGGGCAGCGCAACTAATGAAAAACTGTTTTTT. This sequence encodes CASRPTGSATNEKLFF. V usage is TRBV27 and J usage is TRBJ1-4; D ambiguous. V was shortened by 6 bases and J by 0 bases, with 14 bases between the two germline ends. This CDR3 is 16 amino acids long. The germline V gene has CDR1 MNHEY and CDR2 SMNVEV (reference sequence).